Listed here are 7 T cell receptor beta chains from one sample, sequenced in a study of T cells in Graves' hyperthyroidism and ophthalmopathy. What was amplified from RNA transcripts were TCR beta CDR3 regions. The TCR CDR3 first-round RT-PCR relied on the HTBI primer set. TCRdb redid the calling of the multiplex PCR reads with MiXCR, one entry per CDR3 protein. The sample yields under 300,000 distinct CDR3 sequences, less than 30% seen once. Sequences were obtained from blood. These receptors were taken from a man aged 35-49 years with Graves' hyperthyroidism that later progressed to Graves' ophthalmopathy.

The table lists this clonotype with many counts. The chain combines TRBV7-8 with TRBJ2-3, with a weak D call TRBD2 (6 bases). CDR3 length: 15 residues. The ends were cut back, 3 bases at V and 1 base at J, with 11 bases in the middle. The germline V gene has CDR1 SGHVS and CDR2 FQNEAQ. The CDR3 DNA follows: TGTGCCAGCAGCTTTGGGAGGTGGGGCACAGATACGCAGTATTTT. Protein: CASSFGRWGTDTQYF.

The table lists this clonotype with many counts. CDR3 amino acids: CASSKTHGGRNYGYTF. The CDR3 DNA reads TGTGCCAGCAGCAAAACCCACGGGGGACGGAACTATGGCTACACCTTC. The J gene is TRBJ1-2, the V gene TRBV7-8; TRBD1 is a possible D gene (5 bases). V lost 5 bases to trimming and J lost 2 bases, with 18 bases between them. Germline assignment: CDR1 SGHVS and CDR2 FQNEAQ. This CDR3 contains 16 residues.

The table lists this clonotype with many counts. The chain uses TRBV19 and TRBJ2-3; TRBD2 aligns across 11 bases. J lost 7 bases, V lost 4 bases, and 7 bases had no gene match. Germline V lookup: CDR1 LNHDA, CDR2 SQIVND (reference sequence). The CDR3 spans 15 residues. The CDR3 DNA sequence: TGTGCCAGTAGTACACTAGCGGGAGAATCTTATACGCAGTATTTT. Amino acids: CASSTLAGESYTQYF.

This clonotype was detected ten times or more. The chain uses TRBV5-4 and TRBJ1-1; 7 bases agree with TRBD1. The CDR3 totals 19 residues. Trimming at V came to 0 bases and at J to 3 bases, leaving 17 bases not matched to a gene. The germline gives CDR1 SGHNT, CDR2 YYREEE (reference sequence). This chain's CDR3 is CASSLALQGPRGFDTEAFF. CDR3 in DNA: TGTGCCAGCAGCTTGGCCTTACAGGGGCCGAGGGGATTCGACACTGAAGCTTTCTTT.

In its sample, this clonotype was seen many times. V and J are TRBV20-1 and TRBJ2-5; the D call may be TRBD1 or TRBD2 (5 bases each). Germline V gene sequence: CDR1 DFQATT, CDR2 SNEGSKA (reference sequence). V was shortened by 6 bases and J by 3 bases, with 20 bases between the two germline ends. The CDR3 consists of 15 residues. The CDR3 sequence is CSAQEPLGGEETQYF. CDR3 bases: TGCAGTGCCCAGGAGCCCCTTGGGGGAGAAGAGACCCAGTACTTC.

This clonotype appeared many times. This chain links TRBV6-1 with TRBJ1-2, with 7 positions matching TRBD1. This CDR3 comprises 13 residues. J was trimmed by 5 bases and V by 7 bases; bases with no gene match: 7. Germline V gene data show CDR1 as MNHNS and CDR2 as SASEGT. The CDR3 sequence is CASNRQGGYGYTF. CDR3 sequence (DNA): TGTGCCAGCAACCGACAGGGAGGATATGGCTACACCTTC.

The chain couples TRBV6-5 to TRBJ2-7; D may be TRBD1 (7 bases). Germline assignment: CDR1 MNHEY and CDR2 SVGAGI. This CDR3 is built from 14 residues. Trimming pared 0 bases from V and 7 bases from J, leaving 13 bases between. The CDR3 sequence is CASSYSGTAGEQYF. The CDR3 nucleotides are TGTGCCAGCAGTTACTCCGGGACAGCGGGTGAGCAGTACTTC.